Listed below are T cell receptor beta chains from one sample, sequenced in a study of identical twins. Each CDR3 protein is one row after TCRdb ran MiXCR on the 5' RACE reads. The sample records 500,000 to 650,000 distinct CDR3 sequences, 7.1% being singletons. This sample also appeared in a second study, on yellow fever vaccine responses in identical twins.

Sequencing input: PBMCs. These receptor sequences come from a woman under 30 in good health. CDR3s include the opening cysteine and the closing phenylalanine or tryptophan. The order of the fields is V gene, clone size, D gene, J gene, CDR3 protein, CDR3 DNA. D genes are given only for firm matches. Size is omitted from some rows. Given values are once, few, many or a class for expanded clones.

v_call: TRBV5-1; clone_size: -; d_call: -; j_call: TRBJ2-1; cdr3_aa: CASSLKEGWEYNEQFF; cdr3_nt: TGCGCCAGCAGCTTAAAAGAGGGTTGGGAGTACAATGAGCAGTTCTTC
v_call: TRBV14; clone_size: few; d_call: TRBD1; j_call: TRBJ1-1; cdr3_aa: CASSRERTGGAEAFF; cdr3_nt: TGTGCCAGCAGCCGAGAACGGACAGGGGGGGCTGAAGCTTTCTTT
v_call: TRBV7-9; clone_size: -; d_call: -; j_call: TRBJ1-4; cdr3_aa: CASTRPGTDNEKLFF; cdr3_nt: TGTGCCAGCACAAGGCCCGGGACCGACAATGAAAAACTGTTTTTT
v_call: TRBV13; clone_size: few; d_call: TRBD1; j_call: TRBJ1-1; cdr3_aa: CASSPTGDRGTEAFF; cdr3_nt: TGTGCCAGCAGCCCCACCGGGGACAGGGGCACTGAAGCTTTCTTT
v_call: TRBV6-5; clone_size: many; d_call: -; j_call: TRBJ2-3; cdr3_aa: CASSYSDTSLEQYF; cdr3_nt: TGTGCCAGCAGTTACTCCGATACTAGCCTGGAGCAGTATTTT
v_call: TRBV11-2; clone_size: many; d_call: -; j_call: TRBJ2-1; cdr3_aa: CASSLVTYRAYNEQFF; cdr3_nt: TGTGCCAGCAGCTTAGTCACGTACAGGGCCTACAATGAGCAGTTCTTC
v_call: TRBV27; clone_size: -; d_call: TRBD1; j_call: TRBJ1-5; cdr3_aa: CASSRTGGSSNQPQHF; cdr3_nt: TGTGCCAGCAGTAGGACAGGGGGTAGTAGCAATCAGCCCCAGCATTTT
v_call: TRBV12-3/TRBV12-4; clone_size: -; d_call: TRBD2; j_call: TRBJ2-2; cdr3_aa: CASRTSGRATGELFF; cdr3_nt: TGTGCCAGCAGGACTAGCGGGAGGGCCACCGGGGAGCTGTTTTTT
v_call: TRBV4-1; clone_size: many; d_call: -; j_call: TRBJ1-1; cdr3_aa: CASSQDNWDGTEAFF; cdr3_nt: TGCGCCAGCAGCCAAGATAATTGGGACGGCACTGAAGCTTTCTTT
v_call: TRBV20-1; clone_size: few; d_call: -; j_call: TRBJ2-5; cdr3_aa: CSASPTGSQETQYF; cdr3_nt: TGCAGTGCTAGTCCAACTGGATCCCAAGAGACCCAGTACTTC
v_call: TRBV5-1; clone_size: -; d_call: -; j_call: TRBJ2-5; cdr3_aa: CASSLSGSHYQETQYF; cdr3_nt: TGCGCCAGCAGCTTGAGTGGCAGTCACTACCAAGAGACCCAGTACTTC
v_call: TRBV29-1; clone_size: -; d_call: -; j_call: TRBJ2-7; cdr3_aa: CSTRDSKQQYF; cdr3_nt: TGCAGCACCCGGGACTCCAAACAGCAGTACTTC
v_call: TRBV7-2; clone_size: few; d_call: -; j_call: TRBJ2-1; cdr3_aa: CASSLAAGTYNEQFF; cdr3_nt: TGTGCCAGCAGCTTAGCGGCGGGGACCTACAATGAGCAGTTCTTC
v_call: TRBV4-2; clone_size: few; d_call: TRBD1; j_call: TRBJ1-5; cdr3_aa: CASSHPDREGDQPQHF; cdr3_nt: TGTGCCAGCAGCCATCCCGACAGGGAGGGTGATCAGCCCCAGCATTTT
v_call: TRBV5-1; clone_size: many; d_call: -; j_call: TRBJ1-1; cdr3_aa: CASSADPNTEAFF; cdr3_nt: TGCGCCAGCAGCGCGGATCCGAACACTGAAGCTTTCTTT
v_call: TRBV29-1; clone_size: few; d_call: -; j_call: TRBJ1-1; cdr3_aa: CSAVGGSMNTEAFF; cdr3_nt: TGCAGCGCCGTTGGAGGGAGCATGAACACTGAAGCTTTCTTT
v_call: TRBV12-3/TRBV12-4; clone_size: many; d_call: -; j_call: TRBJ1-1; cdr3_aa: CASSRTPEAFF; cdr3_nt: TGTGCCAGCAGCCGCACACCTGAAGCTTTCTTT
v_call: TRBV12-3/TRBV12-4; clone_size: few; d_call: TRBD2; j_call: TRBJ2-1; cdr3_aa: CASSLGLAVEQFF; cdr3_nt: TGTGCCAGCAGTTTAGGACTAGCGGTTGAGCAGTTCTTC
v_call: TRBV12-3/TRBV12-4; clone_size: few; d_call: TRBD1; j_call: TRBJ2-5; cdr3_aa: CASSPERPGQDETQYF; cdr3_nt: TGTGCCAGCAGTCCGGAACGACCGGGACAGGACGAGACCCAGTACTTC
v_call: TRBV12-3/TRBV12-4; clone_size: -; d_call: -; j_call: TRBJ2-2; cdr3_aa: CAGGNTGELFF; cdr3_nt: TGTGCAGGGGGGAACACCGGGGAGCTGTTTTTT
v_call: TRBV12-3/TRBV12-4; clone_size: few; d_call: -; j_call: TRBJ1-2; cdr3_aa: CASSPQGLPNYGYTF; cdr3_nt: TGTGCCAGCAGTCCCCAGGGGCTTCCTAACTATGGCTACACCTTC
v_call: TRBV4-2; clone_size: few; d_call: -; j_call: TRBJ2-1; cdr3_aa: CASSQEGVQNEQFF; cdr3_nt: TGTGCCAGCAGCCAAGAAGGAGTGCAGAATGAGCAGTTCTTC
v_call: TRBV20-1; clone_size: -; d_call: -; j_call: TRBJ2-1; cdr3_aa: CSARSKNEQFF; cdr3_nt: TGCAGTGCCCGTTCAAAGAATGAGCAGTTCTTC
v_call: TRBV6-1; clone_size: many; d_call: -; j_call: TRBJ2-1; cdr3_aa: CATAPGYYNEQFF; cdr3_nt: TGTGCCACGGCCCCCGGATACTACAATGAGCAGTTCTTC
v_call: TRBV10-2; clone_size: many; d_call: -; j_call: TRBJ2-2; cdr3_aa: CASSAGNTGELFF; cdr3_nt: TGCGCCAGCAGTGCGGGGAACACCGGGGAGCTGTTTTTT
v_call: TRBV20-1; clone_size: many; d_call: -; j_call: TRBJ1-1; cdr3_aa: CSARAEGRMNTEAFF; cdr3_nt: TGCAGTGCCAGGGCGGAGGGCAGAATGAACACTGAAGCTTTCTTT
v_call: TRBV12-3/TRBV12-4; clone_size: -; d_call: -; j_call: TRBJ2-1; cdr3_aa: CASRLYRVGSSYNEQFF; cdr3_nt: TGTGCCAGCAGACTATATAGAGTGGGTAGCTCCTACAATGAGCAGTTCTTC
v_call: TRBV7-2; clone_size: -; d_call: -; j_call: TRBJ2-3; cdr3_aa: CASSSPPLKSITDTQYF; cdr3_nt: TGTGCCAGCAGCTCACCCCCCCTAAAATCAATCACAGATACGCAGTATTTT
v_call: TRBV5-1; clone_size: -; d_call: -; j_call: TRBJ1-5; cdr3_aa: CASSLGGVHQPQHF; cdr3_nt: TGCGCCAGCAGCTTGGGAGGGGTGCATCAGCCCCAGCATTTT
v_call: TRBV7-9; clone_size: -; d_call: -; j_call: TRBJ2-5; cdr3_aa: CASSQNRDRETQYF; cdr3_nt: TGTGCCAGCAGCCAAAACAGGGATCGGGAGACCCAGTACTTC
v_call: TRBV12-3/TRBV12-4; clone_size: few; d_call: TRBD2; j_call: TRBJ2-1; cdr3_aa: CASSLTGLGLNEQFF; cdr3_nt: TGTGCCAGCAGTTTAACGGGACTAGGTCTTAATGAGCAGTTCTTC
v_call: TRBV20-1; clone_size: -; d_call: -; j_call: TRBJ2-3; cdr3_aa: CSGASISTDTQYF; cdr3_nt: TGCAGTGGGGCTTCAATAAGCACAGATACGCAGTATTTT
v_call: TRBV19; clone_size: -; d_call: -; j_call: TRBJ2-5; cdr3_aa: CASSSADTQETQYF; cdr3_nt: TGTGCCAGTTCAAGTGCAGATACTCAAGAGACCCAGTACTTC
v_call: TRBV12-3/TRBV12-4; clone_size: many; d_call: TRBD1; j_call: TRBJ2-7; cdr3_aa: CASQGQLVNEQYF; cdr3_nt: TGTGCCAGTCAGGGACAGCTGGTAAACGAGCAGTACTTC
v_call: TRBV20-1; clone_size: -; d_call: -; j_call: TRBJ1-6; cdr3_aa: CSARDPGPSKPPLHF; cdr3_nt: TGCAGTGCTAGAGATCCCGGGCCCAGCAAACCACCCCTCCACTTT
v_call: TRBV10-3; clone_size: -; d_call: -; j_call: TRBJ1-1; cdr3_aa: CAINEGGGSNTEAFF; cdr3_nt: TGTGCCATCAATGAAGGAGGGGGATCGAACACTGAAGCTTTCTTT
v_call: TRBV9; clone_size: many; d_call: -; j_call: TRBJ2-5; cdr3_aa: CASSVEGGKETQYF; cdr3_nt: TGTGCCAGCAGCGTAGAGGGCGGAAAAGAGACCCAGTACTTC
v_call: TRBV20-1; clone_size: -; d_call: -; j_call: TRBJ1-5; cdr3_aa: CSASLGGGQPQHF; cdr3_nt: TGCAGTGCTAGTCTAGGGGGTGGTCAGCCCCAGCATTTT
v_call: TRBV11-2; clone_size: few; d_call: -; j_call: TRBJ1-2; cdr3_aa: CASSLTDANYGYTF; cdr3_nt: TGTGCCAGCAGCTTGACAGATGCTAACTATGGCTACACCTTC
v_call: TRBV6-2/TRBV6-3; clone_size: few; d_call: TRBD1; j_call: TRBJ2-1; cdr3_aa: CASSYRTGNYEQFF; cdr3_nt: TGTGCCAGCAGTTACCGGACAGGGAATTATGAGCAGTTCTTC
v_call: TRBV5-1; clone_size: many; d_call: TRBD2; j_call: TRBJ2-3; cdr3_aa: CASSPGWREGDTQYF; cdr3_nt: TGCGCCAGCAGCCCTGGTTGGCGGGAGGGAGATACGCAGTATTTT
v_call: TRBV25-1; clone_size: many; d_call: -; j_call: TRBJ1-5; cdr3_aa: CASSESGSGQPQHF; cdr3_nt: TGTGCCAGCAGTGAATCAGGCAGTGGGCAGCCCCAGCATTTT
v_call: TRBV7-2; clone_size: -; d_call: -; j_call: TRBJ2-7; cdr3_aa: CASNRPGLEGPTGEQYF; cdr3_nt: TGTGCCAGCAACAGACCTGGTCTTGAGGGCCCGACGGGCGAGCAGTACTTC
v_call: TRBV7-8; clone_size: -; d_call: TRBD2; j_call: TRBJ2-3; cdr3_aa: CASTDRVAGRTDTQYF; cdr3_nt: TGTGCCAGCACCGATCGGGTAGCGGGGCGCACAGATACGCAGTATTTT
v_call: TRBV18; clone_size: few; d_call: TRBD1; j_call: TRBJ1-1; cdr3_aa: CASSPDQGGYTEAFF; cdr3_nt: TGTGCCAGCTCACCAGATCAGGGGGGGTACACTGAAGCTTTCTTT
v_call: TRBV5-5; clone_size: -; d_call: -; j_call: TRBJ2-7; cdr3_aa: CASSLGVISSYEQYF; cdr3_nt: TGTGCCAGCAGCTTGGGGGTGATAAGCTCCTACGAGCAGTACTTC
v_call: TRBV27; clone_size: -; d_call: -; j_call: TRBJ2-1; cdr3_aa: CASSDRPRNEQFF; cdr3_nt: TGTGCCAGCAGCGACAGACCTCGGAATGAGCAGTTCTTC
v_call: TRBV7-9; clone_size: -; d_call: TRBD2; j_call: TRBJ2-5; cdr3_aa: CASSRIRTSGSGETQYF; cdr3_nt: TGTGCCAGCAGCCGGATTCGGACTAGCGGGAGTGGGGAGACCCAGTACTTC
v_call: TRBV6-5; clone_size: few; d_call: TRBD2; j_call: TRBJ2-5; cdr3_aa: CASSYAGTSLETQYF; cdr3_nt: TGTGCCAGCAGTTACGCCGGGACTAGCTTAGAGACCCAGTACTTC
v_call: TRBV12-3/TRBV12-4; clone_size: many; d_call: -; j_call: TRBJ1-2; cdr3_aa: CASTFAGSGYTF; cdr3_nt: TGTGCCAGCACTTTTGCGGGGTCTGGCTACACCTTC